Shown below are 21 T cell receptor beta chains from a single sample sequenced in a study of monozygotic twins with inflammatory bowel disease. No DNA is given; TCRdb re-called the 5' RACE reads and lists each CDR3 protein once. This sample's clone table lists a few hundred thousand distinct CDR3 sequences. The sample comprised blood. The source of these receptors is a human donor with ulcerative colitis or Crohn's disease, or a healthy co-twin of an affected twin (not recorded which).

The chain employs TRBV7-2 and TRBJ2-5; lacking DNA, the TRBD1 call made by TCRdb goes unchecked. In germline, CDR1 is SGHTA, CDR2 FQGNSA. This CDR3 comprises 15 residues. Here the CDR3 reads CASSLTGLYQETQYF.

The CDR3 reads CASSLSTSGSYNEQFF. The V and J genes are TRBV27 and TRBJ2-1; TCRdb selects TRBD2, and the lack of DNA leaves this call unchecked. The CDR3 has 16 amino acids. Germline assignment: CDR1 MNHEY and CDR2 SMNVEV (reference sequence).

The rearrangement uses TRBV3-1 and TRBJ1-5. The CDR3 loop spans 13 amino acids. CDR1 and CDR2 (germline): LGHDT, YNNKEL (reference sequence). The CDR3 loop reads CASSQTRDQPQHF.

The rearrangement joins TRBV5-1 to TRBJ2-7; as DNA is missing, the TRBD1 call by TCRdb cannot be tested. The germline CDR1 and CDR2 sequences are SGHRS and YFSETQ. The CDR3 spans 13 residues. The CDR3 is CASTRTGTHEQYF.

The chain uses TRBV30 and TRBJ2-3. This CDR3 contains 14 residues. The germline gives CDR1 GTSNPN, CDR2 SVGIG (reference sequence). The CDR3 region is CAWSVESWTDTQYF.

The chain carries TRBV20-1 and TRBJ2-1; TCRdb's D call, TRBD2, is unchecked because there is no DNA. Looked up from germline, CDR1 is DFQATT and CDR2 is SNEGSKA (reference sequence). The CDR3 runs 15 residues. CDR3: CSAKLTGGPYNEQFF.

The chain uses TRBV5-6 and TRBJ2-3. The CDR3 consists of 14 residues. Looked up from germline, CDR1 is SGHDT and CDR2 is YYEEEE. This CDR3 is CASSSKTGTDTQYF.

The rearrangement links TRBV4-2 to TRBJ1-5; TCRdb designates TRBD1, a call that cannot be tested without DNA. Germline CDR1 is LGHNA and CDR2 is YNFKEQ. The CDR3 loop spans 14 amino acids. The CDR3 sequence: CASSAQGGNQPQHF.

This sequence joins TRBV27 and TRBJ2-1. This CDR3 is 14 amino acids long. Germline values: CDR1 MNHEY, CDR2 SMNVEV (reference sequence). CDR3 amino acids: CASSLLGFDSEQFF.

The J gene is TRBJ2-3, the V gene TRBV12-3 or TRBV12-4; the TRBD1 assignment by TCRdb is unverifiable without DNA. This CDR3 region has 14 residues. CDR3 sequence: CASRATGRTDTQYF.

This chain links TRBV3-1 with TRBJ2-5. The CDR3 covers 15 residues. Germline values: CDR1 LGHDT, CDR2 YNNKEL (reference sequence). CDR3 amino acids: CASSQESRLQETQYF.

The chain uses TRBV12-5 and TRBJ1-1; TCRdb's D gene call, TRBD1, goes unchecked for lack of DNA. The CDR3 spans 15 residues. Germline V lookup: CDR1 LGHNT, CDR2 FRNRAP. The CDR3 loop is CASAPDTYMNTEAFF. Based on the CDR3 plus reference TRBV12-5 and TRBJ1-1, the full variable domain is DARVTQTPRHKVTEMGQEVTMRCQPILGHNTVFWYRQTMMQGLELLAYFRNRAPLDDSGMPKDRFSAEMPDATLATLKIQPSEPRDSAVYFCASAPDTYMNTEAFFGQGTRLTVV.

J is TRBJ1-3 and V is TRBV4-1. The CDR3 covers 13 residues. Germline loops: CDR1 MGHRA, CDR2 YSYEKL. The CDR3 protein is CASSQDRGNTIYF.

The chain carries TRBV20-1 and TRBJ1-1; TCRdb lists TRBD1, though no DNA is available to test this call. The CDR3 totals 13 residues. Germline CDR1 reads DFQATT; CDR2 reads SNEGSKA (reference sequence). This CDR3 is CSARGPAMIPAFF.

V and J are TRBV20-1 and TRBJ1-2; TCRdb calls TRBD1, which cannot be checked without DNA. The CDR3 is 14 residues long. Germline lookup yields CDR1 DFQATT and CDR2 SNEGSKA (reference sequence). CDR3 loop: CSATDRVKVYGYTF.

The chain links TRBV14 to TRBJ1-6. This CDR3 region has 15 residues. Germline V CDR1 and CDR2: SGHDN, FVKESK. CDR3 region: CASSQVIQGNSPLHF.

This chain joins TRBV5-1 and TRBJ1-6; the TCRdb call, TRBD1, lacks DNA for checking. Per the germline V gene, CDR1 is SGHRS and CDR2 is YFSETQ. The CDR3 consists of 16 residues. CDR3 sequence reads: CASSLTARGHNSPLHF.

The J gene is TRBJ2-5, the V gene TRBV27; with no DNA, the TCRdb D assignment of TRBD2 cannot be verified. This CDR3 is 14 amino acids long. CDR1 MNHEY and CDR2 SMNVEV come from the germline V gene (reference sequence). CDR3 residues: CASSLSGALETQYF.

The chain has TRBV7-7 and TRBJ2-3; TCRdb picks TRBD1, but there is no DNA to check that call. Per the germline V gene, CDR1 is SSHAT and CDR2 is FNYEAQ (reference sequence). This CDR3 contains 15 residues. The CDR3 sequence: CASSLGTGATDTQYF.

The chain couples TRBV20-1 to TRBJ2-7; TCRdb's assignment of TRBD1 cannot be checked, as there is no DNA. The CDR3 consists of 17 residues. Looked up from germline, CDR1 is DFQATT and CDR2 is SNEGSKA (reference sequence). The CDR3 loop reads CSARPRTAATFSYEQYF.

V gene TRBV7-9 combines with J gene TRBJ2-7; TCRdb's D call of TRBD1 is untestable without DNA. The CDR3 contains 16 residues. Germline V lookup: CDR1 SEHNR, CDR2 FQNEAQ (reference sequence). The CDR3 region is CASSLKTGYLSYEQYF.